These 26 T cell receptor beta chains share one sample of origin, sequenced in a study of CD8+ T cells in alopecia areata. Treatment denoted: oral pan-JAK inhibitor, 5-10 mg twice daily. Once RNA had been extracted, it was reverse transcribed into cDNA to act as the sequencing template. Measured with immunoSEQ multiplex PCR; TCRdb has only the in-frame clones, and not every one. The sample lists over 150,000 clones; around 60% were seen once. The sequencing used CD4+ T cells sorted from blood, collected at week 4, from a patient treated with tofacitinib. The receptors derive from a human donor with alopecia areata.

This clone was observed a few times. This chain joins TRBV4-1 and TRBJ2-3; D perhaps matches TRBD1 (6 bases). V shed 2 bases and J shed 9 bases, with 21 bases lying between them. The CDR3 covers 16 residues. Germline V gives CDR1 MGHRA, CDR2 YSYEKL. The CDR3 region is CASSQNPAGTPGTQYF. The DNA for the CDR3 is TGCGCCAGCAGCCAAAATCCTGCAGGGACACCGGGGACGCAGTATTTT.

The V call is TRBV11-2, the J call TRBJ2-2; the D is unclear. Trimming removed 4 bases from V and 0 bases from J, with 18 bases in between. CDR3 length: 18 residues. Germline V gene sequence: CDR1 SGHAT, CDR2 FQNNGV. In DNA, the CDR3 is TGTGCCAGCAGCTCCTTTGTAGTATCAACGGCGAACACCGGGGAGCTGTTTTTT. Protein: CASSSFVVSTANTGELFF.

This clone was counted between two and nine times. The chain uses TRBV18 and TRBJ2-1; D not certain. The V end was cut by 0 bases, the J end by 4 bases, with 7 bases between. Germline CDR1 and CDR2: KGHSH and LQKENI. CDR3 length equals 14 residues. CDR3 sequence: CASSPPLSYNEQFF. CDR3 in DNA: TGTGCCAGCTCACCACCACTTTCGTACAATGAGCAGTTCTTC.

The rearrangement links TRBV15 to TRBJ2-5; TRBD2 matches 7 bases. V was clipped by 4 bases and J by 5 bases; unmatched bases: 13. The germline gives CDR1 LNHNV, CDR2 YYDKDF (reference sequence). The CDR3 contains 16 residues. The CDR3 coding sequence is TGTGCCACCAGCACAGGAGAACGGACTAGTCGGGAGACCCAGTACTTC. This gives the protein CATSTGERTSRETQYF.

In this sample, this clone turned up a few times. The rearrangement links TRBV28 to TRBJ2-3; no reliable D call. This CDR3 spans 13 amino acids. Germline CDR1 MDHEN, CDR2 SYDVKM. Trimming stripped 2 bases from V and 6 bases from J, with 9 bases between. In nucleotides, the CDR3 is TGTGCCAGCAGTTTAGCCAGTTACGATACGCAGTATTTT. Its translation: CASSLASYDTQYF.

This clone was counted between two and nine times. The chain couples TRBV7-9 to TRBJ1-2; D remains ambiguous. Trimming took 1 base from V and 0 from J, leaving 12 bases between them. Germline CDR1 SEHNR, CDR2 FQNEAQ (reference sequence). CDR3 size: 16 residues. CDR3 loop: CASSLDGIPSNYGYTF. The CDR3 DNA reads TGTGCCAGCAGCTTAGACGGGATACCATCTAACTATGGCTACACCTTC.

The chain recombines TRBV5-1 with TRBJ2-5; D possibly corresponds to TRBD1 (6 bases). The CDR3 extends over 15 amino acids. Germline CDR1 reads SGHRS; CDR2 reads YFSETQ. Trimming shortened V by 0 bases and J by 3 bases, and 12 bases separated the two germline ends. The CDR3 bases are TGCGCCAGCAGCTTGGAAGCACAGGGAGAAGAGACCCAGTACTTC. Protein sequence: CASSLEAQGEETQYF.

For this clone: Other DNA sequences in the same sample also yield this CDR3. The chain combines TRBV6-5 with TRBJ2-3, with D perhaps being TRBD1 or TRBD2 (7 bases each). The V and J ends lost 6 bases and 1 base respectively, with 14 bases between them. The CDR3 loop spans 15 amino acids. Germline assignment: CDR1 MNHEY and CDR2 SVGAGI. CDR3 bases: TGTGCCAGCAGCCGACAGGGAGGGGGCACAGATACGCAGTATTTT. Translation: CASSRQGGGTDTQYF.

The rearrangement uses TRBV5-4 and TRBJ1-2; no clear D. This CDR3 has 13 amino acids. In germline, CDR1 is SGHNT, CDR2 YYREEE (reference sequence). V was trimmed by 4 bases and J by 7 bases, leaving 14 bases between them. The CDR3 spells CASSDRDMGGYTF. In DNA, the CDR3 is TGTGCCAGCAGCGACCGCGACATGGGTGGCTACACCTTC. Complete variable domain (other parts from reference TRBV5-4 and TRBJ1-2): ETGVTQSPTHLIKTRGQQVTLRCSSQSGHNTVSWYQQALGQGPQFIFQYYREEENGRGNFPPRFSGLQFPNYSSELNVNALELDDSALYLCASSDRDMGGYTFGSGTRLTVV.

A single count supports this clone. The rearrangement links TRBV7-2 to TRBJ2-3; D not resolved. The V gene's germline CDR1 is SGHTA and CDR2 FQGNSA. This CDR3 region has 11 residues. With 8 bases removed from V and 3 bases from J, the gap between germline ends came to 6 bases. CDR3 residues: CASGRTDTQYF. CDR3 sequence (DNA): TGTGCCAGCGGAAGGACAGATACGCAGTATTTT.

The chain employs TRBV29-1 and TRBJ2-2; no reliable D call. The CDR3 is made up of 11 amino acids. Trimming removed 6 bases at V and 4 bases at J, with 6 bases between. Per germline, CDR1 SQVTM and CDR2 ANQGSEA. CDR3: CSVLITGELFF. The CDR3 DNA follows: TGCAGCGTGCTCATCACCGGGGAGCTGTTTTTT.

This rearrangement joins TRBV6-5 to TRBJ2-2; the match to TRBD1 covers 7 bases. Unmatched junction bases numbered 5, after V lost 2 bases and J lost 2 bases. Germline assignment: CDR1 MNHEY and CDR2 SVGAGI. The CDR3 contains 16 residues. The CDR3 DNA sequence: TGTGCCAGCAGTTACGATGTAGGGGGCAACACCGGGGAGCTGTTTTTT. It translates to CASSYDVGGNTGELFF.

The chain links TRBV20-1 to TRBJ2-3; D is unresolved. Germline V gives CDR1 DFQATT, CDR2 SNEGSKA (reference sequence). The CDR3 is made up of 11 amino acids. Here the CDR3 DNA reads TGCACTCCAACCCAGGCAGATACGCAGTATTTT. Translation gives CTPTQADTQYF.

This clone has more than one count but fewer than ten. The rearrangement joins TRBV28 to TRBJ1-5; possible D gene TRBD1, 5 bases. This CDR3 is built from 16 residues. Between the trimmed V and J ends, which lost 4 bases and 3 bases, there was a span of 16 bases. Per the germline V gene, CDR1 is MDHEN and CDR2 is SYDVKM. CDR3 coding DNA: TGTGCCAGCAGTTGGGGCGGGGACGGTCCCAATCAGCCCCAGCATTTT. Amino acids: CASSWGGDGPNQPQHF.

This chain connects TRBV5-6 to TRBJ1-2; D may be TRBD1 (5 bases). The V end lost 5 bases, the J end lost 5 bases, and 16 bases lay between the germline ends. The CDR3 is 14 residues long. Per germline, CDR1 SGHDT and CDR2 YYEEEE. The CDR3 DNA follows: TGTGCCAGCAGGACCAGGGAGTTGCGGTATGGCTACACCTTC. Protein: CASRTRELRYGYTF.

CDR3 region: CASSATRHLQETQYF. CDR3 nucleotide sequence: TGCGCCAGCAGCGCGACCCGACATCTCCAAGAGACCCAGTACTTC. This chain connects TRBV5-1 to TRBJ2-5; D gene uncertain. Deletions cut 4 bases from V and 1 base from J, with 14 bases between. The CDR3 consists of 15 residues. The V gene's germline CDR1 is SGHRS and CDR2 YFSETQ.

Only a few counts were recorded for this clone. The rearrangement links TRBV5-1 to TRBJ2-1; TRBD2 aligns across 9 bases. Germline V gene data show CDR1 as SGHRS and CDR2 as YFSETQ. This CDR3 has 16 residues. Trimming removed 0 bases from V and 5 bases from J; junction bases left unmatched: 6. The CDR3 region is CASSLGWASGNNEQFF. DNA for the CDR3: TGCGCCAGCAGCTTGGGTTGGGCTAGCGGGAACAATGAGCAGTTCTTC.

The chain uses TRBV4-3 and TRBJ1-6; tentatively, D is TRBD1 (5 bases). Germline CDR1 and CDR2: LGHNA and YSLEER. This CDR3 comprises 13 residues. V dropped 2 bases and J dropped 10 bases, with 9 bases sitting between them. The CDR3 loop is CASSQQRGSPLHF. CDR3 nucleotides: TGCGCCAGCAGCCAACAACGGGGGTCACCCCTCCACTTT.

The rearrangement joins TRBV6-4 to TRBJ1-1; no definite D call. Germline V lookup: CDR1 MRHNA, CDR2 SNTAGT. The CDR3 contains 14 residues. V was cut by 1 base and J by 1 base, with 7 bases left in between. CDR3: CASSDFNENTEAFF. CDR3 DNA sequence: TGTGCCAGCAGTGACTTCAACGAGAACACTGAAGCTTTCTTT.

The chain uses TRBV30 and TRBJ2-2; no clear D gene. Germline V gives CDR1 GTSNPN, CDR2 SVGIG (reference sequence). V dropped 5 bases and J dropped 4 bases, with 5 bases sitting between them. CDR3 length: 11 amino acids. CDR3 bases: TGTGCCTGGGGGGTCACCGGGGAGCTGTTTTTT. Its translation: CAWGVTGELFF.

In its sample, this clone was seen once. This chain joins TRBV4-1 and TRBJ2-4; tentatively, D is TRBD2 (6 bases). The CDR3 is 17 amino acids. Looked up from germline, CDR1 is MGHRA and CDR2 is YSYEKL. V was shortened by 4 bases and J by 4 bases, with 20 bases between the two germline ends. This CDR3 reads CASSLRTGTDPKNIQYF. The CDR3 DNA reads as TGCGCCAGCAGCCTCCGAACCGGGACTGACCCTAAAAACATTCAGTACTTC.

Here the CDR3 DNA reads TGTGCCTGGAGTTCAGGGGTGAAGAACGAGCAGTACTTC. Translated: CAWSSGVKNEQYF. The V gene is TRBV30, the J gene TRBJ2-7; D perhaps matches TRBD1 (6 bases). There are 13 residues in the CDR3. Trimming removed 2 bases at V and 5 bases at J, with 13 bases between. From germline, CDR1 is GTSNPN and CDR2 SVGIG (reference sequence). Supplemented by reference TRBV30 and TRBJ2-7, the full variable domain reads SQTIHQWPATLVQPVGSPLSLECTVEGTSNPNLYWYRQAAGRGLQLLFYSVGIGQISSEVPQNLSASRPQDRQFILSSKKLLLSDSGFYLCAWSSGVKNEQYFGPGTRLTVT.

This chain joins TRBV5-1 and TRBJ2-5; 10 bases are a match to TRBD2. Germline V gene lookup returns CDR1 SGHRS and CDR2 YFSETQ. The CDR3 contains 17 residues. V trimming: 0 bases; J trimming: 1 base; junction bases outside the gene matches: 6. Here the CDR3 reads CASSLGPASGGQETQYF. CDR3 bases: TGCGCCAGCAGCTTGGGTCCGGCTAGCGGGGGCCAAGAGACCCAGTACTTC.

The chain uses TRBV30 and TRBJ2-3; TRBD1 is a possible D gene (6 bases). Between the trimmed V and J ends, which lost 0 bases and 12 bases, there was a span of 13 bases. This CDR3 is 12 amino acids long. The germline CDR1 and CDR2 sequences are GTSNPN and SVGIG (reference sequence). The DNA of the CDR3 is TGTGCCTGGAGTGTACGAGACAGGTTTCAGTATTTT. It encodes CAWSVRDRFQYF.

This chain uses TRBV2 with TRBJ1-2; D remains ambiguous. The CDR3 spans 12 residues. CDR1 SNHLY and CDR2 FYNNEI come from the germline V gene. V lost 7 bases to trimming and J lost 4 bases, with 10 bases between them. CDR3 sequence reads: CASTQGRYGYTF. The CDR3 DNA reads TGTGCCAGCACCCAAGGGCGCTATGGCTACACCTTC.

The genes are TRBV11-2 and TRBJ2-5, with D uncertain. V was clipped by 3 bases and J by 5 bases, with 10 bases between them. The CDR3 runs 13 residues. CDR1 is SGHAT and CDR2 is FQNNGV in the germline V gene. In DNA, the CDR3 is TGTGCCAGCAGCTTTCCCCCAGTGGAGACCCAGTACTTC. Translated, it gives CASSFPPVETQYF.